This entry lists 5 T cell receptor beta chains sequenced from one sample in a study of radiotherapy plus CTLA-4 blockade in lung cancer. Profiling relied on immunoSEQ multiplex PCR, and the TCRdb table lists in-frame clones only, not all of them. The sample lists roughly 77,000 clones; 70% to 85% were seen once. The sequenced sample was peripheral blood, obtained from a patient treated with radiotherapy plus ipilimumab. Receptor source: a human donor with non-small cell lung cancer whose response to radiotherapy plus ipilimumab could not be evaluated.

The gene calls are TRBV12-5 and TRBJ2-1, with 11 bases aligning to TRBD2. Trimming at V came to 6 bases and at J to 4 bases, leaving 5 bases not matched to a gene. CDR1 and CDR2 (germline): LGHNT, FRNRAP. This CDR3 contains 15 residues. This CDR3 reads CASGPSGRTYNEQFF. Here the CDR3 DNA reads TGTGCTAGTGGCCCTAGCGGGAGGACATACAATGAGCAGTTCTTC. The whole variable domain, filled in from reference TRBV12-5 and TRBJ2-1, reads DARVTQTPRHKVTEMGQEVTMRCQPILGHNTVFWYRQTMMQGLELLAYFRNRAPLDDSGMPKDRFSAEMPDATLATLKIQPSEPRDSAVYFCASGPSGRTYNEQFFGPGTRLTVL.

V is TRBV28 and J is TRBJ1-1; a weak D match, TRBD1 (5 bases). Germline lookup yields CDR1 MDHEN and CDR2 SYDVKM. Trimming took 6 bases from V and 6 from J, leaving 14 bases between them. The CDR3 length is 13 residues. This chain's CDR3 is CASRAFIGAEAFF. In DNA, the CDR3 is TGTGCCAGCAGGGCATTCATAGGGGCTGAAGCTTTCTTT.

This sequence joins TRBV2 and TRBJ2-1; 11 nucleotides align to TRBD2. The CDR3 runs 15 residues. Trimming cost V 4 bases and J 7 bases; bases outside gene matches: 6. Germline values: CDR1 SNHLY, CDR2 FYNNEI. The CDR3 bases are TGTGCCAGCAGTGTAGGTAGCGGGAGGGATAATGAGCAGTTCTTC. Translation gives CASSVGSGRDNEQFF.

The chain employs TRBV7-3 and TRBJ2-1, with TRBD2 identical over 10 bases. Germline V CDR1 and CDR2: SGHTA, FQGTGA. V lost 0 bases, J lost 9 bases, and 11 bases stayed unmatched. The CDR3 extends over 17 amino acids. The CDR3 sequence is CASSLTGGLAGDSEQFF. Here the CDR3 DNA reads TGTGCCAGCAGCTTAACCGGCGGGCTAGCGGGAGATTCTGAGCAGTTCTTC.

DNA for the CDR3: TGTGCCTGGAGTGTCGGGGGACAGAGCAATCAGCCCCAGCATTTT. It yields the protein CAWSVGGQSNQPQHF. The chain uses TRBV30 and TRBJ1-5; 7 bases align to TRBD1. V lost 0 bases to trimming and J lost 1 base; unmatched junction nucleotides: 3. Germline V CDR1 and CDR2: GTSNPN, SVGIG (reference sequence). The CDR3 contains 15 residues.